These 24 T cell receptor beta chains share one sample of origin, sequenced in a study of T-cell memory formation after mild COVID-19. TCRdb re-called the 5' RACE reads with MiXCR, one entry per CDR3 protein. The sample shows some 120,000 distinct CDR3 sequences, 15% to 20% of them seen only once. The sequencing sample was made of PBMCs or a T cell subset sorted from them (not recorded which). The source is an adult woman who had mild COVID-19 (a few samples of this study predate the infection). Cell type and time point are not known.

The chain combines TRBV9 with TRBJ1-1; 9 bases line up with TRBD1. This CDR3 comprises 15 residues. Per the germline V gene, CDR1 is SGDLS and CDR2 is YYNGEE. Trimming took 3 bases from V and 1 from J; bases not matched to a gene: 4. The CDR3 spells CASSERTGENTEAFF. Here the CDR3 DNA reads TGTGCCAGCAGCGAGCGGACAGGGGAGAACACTGAAGCTTTCTTT.

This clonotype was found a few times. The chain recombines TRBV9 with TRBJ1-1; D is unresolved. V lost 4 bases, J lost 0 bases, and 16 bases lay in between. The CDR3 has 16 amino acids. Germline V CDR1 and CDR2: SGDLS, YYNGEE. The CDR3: CASSPPSREMNTEAFF. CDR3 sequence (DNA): TGTGCCAGCAGCCCCCCTTCGAGGGAGATGAACACTGAAGCTTTCTTT.

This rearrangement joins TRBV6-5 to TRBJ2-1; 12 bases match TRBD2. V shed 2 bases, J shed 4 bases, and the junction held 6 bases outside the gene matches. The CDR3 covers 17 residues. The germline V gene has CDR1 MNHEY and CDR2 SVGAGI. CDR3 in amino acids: CASSYEPSGGAYNEQFF. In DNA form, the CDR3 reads TGTGCCAGCAGTTACGAGCCTAGCGGGGGGGCTTACAATGAGCAGTTCTTC.

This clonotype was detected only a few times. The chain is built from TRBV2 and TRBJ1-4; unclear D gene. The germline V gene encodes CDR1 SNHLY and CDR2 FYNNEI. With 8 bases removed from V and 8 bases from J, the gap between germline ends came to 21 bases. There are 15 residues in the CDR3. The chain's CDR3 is CASYNGASLREKLFF. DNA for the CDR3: TGTGCCAGCTACAATGGTGCCTCACTAAGGGAAAAACTGTTTTTT.

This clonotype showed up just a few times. The CDR3 spells CASSSPGLAGVETQYF. DNA for the CDR3: TGTGCCAGCAGTTCCCCGGGACTAGCGGGAGTAGAGACCCAGTACTTC. This sequence joins TRBV6-2 or TRBV6-3 and TRBJ2-5; 14 bases are shared with TRBD2. V lost 4 bases to trimming and J lost 4 bases; unmatched junction nucleotides: 5. This CDR3 spans 16 amino acids. Germline V CDR1 and CDR2: MNHEY, SVGEGT.

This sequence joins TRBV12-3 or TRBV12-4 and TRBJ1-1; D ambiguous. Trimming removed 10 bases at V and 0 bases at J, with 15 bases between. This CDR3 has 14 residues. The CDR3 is CATRKETVNTEAFF. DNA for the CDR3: TGTGCCACCCGGAAAGAAACAGTGAACACTGAAGCTTTCTTT.

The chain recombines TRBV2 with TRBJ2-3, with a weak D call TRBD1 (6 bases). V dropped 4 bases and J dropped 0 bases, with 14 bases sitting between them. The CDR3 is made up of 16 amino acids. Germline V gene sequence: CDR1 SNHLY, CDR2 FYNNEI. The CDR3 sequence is CASSAQGRGSTDTQYF. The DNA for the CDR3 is TGTGCCAGCAGTGCCCAGGGGAGAGGTAGCACAGATACGCAGTATTTT.

CDR3 in amino acids: CASSLGTSGATGELFF. Here the CDR3 DNA reads TGCGCCAGCAGCTTGGGTACTAGCGGGGCGACCGGGGAGCTGTTTTTT. The chain links TRBV5-1 to TRBJ2-2; 10 bases are a match to TRBD2. Per the germline V gene, CDR1 is SGHRS and CDR2 is YFSETQ. CDR3 length: 16 residues. V shed 0 bases and J 5 bases; nucleotides not matched to a gene: 4.

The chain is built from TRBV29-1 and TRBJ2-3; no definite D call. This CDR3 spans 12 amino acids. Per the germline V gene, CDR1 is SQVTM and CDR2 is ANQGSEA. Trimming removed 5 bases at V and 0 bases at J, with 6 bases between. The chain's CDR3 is CSVRPSTDTQYF. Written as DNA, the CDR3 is TGCAGCGTTCGCCCTAGCACAGATACGCAGTATTTT.

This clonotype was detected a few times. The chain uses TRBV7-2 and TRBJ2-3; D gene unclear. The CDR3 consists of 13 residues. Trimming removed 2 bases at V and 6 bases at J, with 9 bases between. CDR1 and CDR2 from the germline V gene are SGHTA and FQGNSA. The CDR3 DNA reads TGTGCCAGCAGCTTACAACCCCCTGATACGCAGTATTTT. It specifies CASSLQPPDTQYF.

The chain's CDR3 is CASSLEGGSEQYF. The DNA of the CDR3 is TGTGCCAGCAGTTTAGAGGGGGGGTCCGAGCAGTACTTC. V is TRBV12-3 or TRBV12-4 and J is TRBJ2-7; the D gene is possibly TRBD2 (7 bases). V was shortened by 1 base and J by 6 bases, with 10 bases between the two germline ends. The CDR3 extends over 13 amino acids.

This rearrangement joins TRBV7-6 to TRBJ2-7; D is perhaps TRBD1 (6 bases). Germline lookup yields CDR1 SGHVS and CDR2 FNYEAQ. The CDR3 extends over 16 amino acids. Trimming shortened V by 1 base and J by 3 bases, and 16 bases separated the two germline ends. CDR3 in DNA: TGTGCCAGCAGCTTAGAAGAAGTGACAGGAAACTACGAGCAGTACTTC. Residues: CASSLEEVTGNYEQYF.

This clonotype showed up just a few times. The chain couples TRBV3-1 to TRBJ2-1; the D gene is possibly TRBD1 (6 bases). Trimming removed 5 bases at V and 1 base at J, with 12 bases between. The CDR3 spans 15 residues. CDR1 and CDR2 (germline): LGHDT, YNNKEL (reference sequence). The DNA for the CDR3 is TGTGCCAGCAGCATCTCAGGGGCTTCCTACAATGAGCAGTTCTTC. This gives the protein CASSISGASYNEQFF.

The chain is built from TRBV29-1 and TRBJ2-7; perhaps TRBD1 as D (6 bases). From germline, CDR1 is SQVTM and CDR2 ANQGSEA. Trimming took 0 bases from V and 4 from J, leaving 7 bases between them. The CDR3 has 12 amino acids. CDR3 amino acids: CSVEDQGYEQYF. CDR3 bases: TGCAGCGTTGAAGATCAGGGGTACGAGCAGTACTTC.

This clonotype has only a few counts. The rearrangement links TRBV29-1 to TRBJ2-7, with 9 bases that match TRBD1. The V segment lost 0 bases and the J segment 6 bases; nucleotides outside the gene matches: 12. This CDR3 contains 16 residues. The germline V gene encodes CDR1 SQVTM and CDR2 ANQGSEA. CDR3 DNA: TGCAGCGTTGAAGAAATACGACAGGGGGGTTCTGGCGAGCAGTACTTC. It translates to CSVEEIRQGGSGEQYF.

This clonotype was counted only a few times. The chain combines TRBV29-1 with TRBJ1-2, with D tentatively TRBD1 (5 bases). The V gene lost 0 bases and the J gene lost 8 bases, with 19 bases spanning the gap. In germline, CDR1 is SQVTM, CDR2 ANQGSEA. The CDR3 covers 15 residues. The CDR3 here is CSVEDRGTPQGGYTF. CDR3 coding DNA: TGCAGCGTTGAAGATCGGGGGACGCCCCAGGGCGGCTACACCTTC.

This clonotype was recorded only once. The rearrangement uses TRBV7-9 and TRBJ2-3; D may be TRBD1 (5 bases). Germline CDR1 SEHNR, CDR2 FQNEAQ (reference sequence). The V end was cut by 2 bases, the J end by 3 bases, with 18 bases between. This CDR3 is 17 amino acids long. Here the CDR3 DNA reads TGTGCCAGCAGCTTATATCAGGGTCGATCGACGACAGATACGCAGTATTTT. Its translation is CASSLYQGRSTTDTQYF. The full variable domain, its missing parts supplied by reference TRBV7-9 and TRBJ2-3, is DTGVSQNPRHKITKRGQNVTFRCDPISEHNRLYWYRQTLGQGPEFLTYFQNEAQLEKSRLLSDRFSAERPKGSFSTLEIQRTEQGDSAMYLCASSLYQGRSTTDTQYFGPGTRLTVL.

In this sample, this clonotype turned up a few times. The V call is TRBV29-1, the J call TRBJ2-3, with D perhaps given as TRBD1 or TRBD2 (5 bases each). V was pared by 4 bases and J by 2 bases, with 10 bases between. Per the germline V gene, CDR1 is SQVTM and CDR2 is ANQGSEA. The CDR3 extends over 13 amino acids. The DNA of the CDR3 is TGCAGCGTTGCGGGGCAGCACACAGATACGCAGTATTTT. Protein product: CSVAGQHTDTQYF.

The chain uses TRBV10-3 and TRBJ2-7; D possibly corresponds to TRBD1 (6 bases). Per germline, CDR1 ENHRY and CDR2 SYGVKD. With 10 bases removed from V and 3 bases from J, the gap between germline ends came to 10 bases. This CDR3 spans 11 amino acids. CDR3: CATEDSYEQYF. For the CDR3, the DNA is TGTGCCACCGAGGACAGCTACGAGCAGTACTTC.

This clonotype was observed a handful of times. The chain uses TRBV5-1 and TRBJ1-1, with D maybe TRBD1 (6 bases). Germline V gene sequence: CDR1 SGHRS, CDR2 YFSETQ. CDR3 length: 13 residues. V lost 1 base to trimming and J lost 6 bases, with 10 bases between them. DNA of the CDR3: TGCGCCAGCAGCTTGTTCAGGGGCTCTGAAGCTTTCTTT. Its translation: CASSLFRGSEAFF.

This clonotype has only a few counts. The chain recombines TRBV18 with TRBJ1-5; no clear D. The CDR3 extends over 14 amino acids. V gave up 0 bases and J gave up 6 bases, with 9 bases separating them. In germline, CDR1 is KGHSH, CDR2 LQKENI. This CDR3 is CASSPPGKGQPQHF. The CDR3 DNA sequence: TGTGCCAGCTCACCACCGGGGAAAGGTCAGCCCCAGCATTTT. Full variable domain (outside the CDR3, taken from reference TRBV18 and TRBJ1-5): NAGVMQNPRHLVRRRGQEARLRCSPMKGHSHVYWYRQLPEEGLKFMVYLQKENIIDESGMPKERFSAEFPKEGPSILRIQQVVRGDSAAYFCASSPPGKGQPQHFGDGTRLSIL.

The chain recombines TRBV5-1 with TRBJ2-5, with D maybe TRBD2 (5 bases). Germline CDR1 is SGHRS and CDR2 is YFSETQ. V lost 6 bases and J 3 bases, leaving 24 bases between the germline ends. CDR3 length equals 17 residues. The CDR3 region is CASTDRDYRQPEETQYF. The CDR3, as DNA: TGCGCCAGCACCGACCGAGACTACCGACAACCGGAAGAGACCCAGTACTTC.

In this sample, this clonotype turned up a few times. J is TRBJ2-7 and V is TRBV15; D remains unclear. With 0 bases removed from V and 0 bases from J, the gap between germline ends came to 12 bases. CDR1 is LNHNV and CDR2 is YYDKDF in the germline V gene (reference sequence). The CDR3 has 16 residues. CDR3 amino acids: CATSRDTAESSYEQYF. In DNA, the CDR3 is TGTGCCACCAGCAGAGATACCGCAGAGAGCTCCTACGAGCAGTACTTC.

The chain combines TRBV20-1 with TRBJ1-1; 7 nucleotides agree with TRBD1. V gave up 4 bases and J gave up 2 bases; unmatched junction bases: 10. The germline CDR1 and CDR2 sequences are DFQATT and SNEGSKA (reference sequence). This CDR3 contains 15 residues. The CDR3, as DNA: TGCAGTGCTACGCTTCCCGGGACAGCAAACACTGAAGCTTTCTTT. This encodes CSATLPGTANTEAFF.